This T cell receptor (beta chain) derives from a study of blood T cell repertoires in COVID-19. CDR3 length: 15 residues. The V gene end was trimmed by 4 bases and the J gene end by 7 bases; junction bases not matched to a gene: 8. Germline values: CDR1 SNHLY, CDR2 FYNNEI. Those who participated ranged in age from roughly 18 to 100 years and resided in about 24 US areas. Assay: immunoSEQ multiplex PCR; the TCRdb copy retains only in-frame clones and omits some. This table holds 300,000 to 350,000 clones, around 90% found once. The sample taken for sequencing was PBMCs or T cells enriched from blood (not recorded which). This clonotype originated in a man younger than 45 who had recovered from COVID-19. V and J are TRBV2 and TRBJ1-5, with 9 nucleotides matching TRBD1. This CDR3 is CASSAGTGFGQPQHF. CDR3 in DNA: TGTGCCAGCAGTGCCGGGACAGGGTTCGGGCAGCCCCAGCATTTT. The full variable domain, rest sourced from reference TRBV2 and TRBJ1-5, is EPEVTQTPSHQVTQMGQEVILRCVPISNHLYFYWYRQILGQKVEFLVSFYNNEISEKSEIFDDQFSVERPDGSNFTLKIRSTKLEDSAMYFCASSAGTGFGQPQHFGDGTRLSIL.